This T cell receptor (beta chain) appears in the sequencing data of a study of shared clonotypes between healthy human individuals. Study information: CD4 naive and CD4 memory each took three plates per donor, while CD8 naive took two and CD8 memory one. Findings of the study overall: Enrolling few donors narrowed the genetic and exposure-history diversity that was represented. Compared with memory subsets, naive subsets generally had larger estimated richness.

Losses at the gene ends were 7 bases for V and 7 bases for J; bases not matched to a gene: 9. The CDR3 has 14 amino acids. Germline values: CDR1 LNHDA, CDR2 SQIVND (reference sequence). Of note for this clone: Its antigen remains unknown.

Assay: immunoSEQ multiplex PCR; the TCRdb copy retains only in-frame clones and omits some. The repertoire holds approximately 2,300,000 clones, 85% to 95% seen once, with approximately 0.39% in the top ten. Splitting the CD4+ cells yielded a CD45RA+ naive subset and a CD45RA-negative memory subset. Sequencing used naive CD4+ T cells from PBMCs. The subset is: CD45RA+ positively selected. J is TRBJ1-5 and V is TRBV19; 8 bases agree with TRBD1. The clonotype originates from a man aged 18 to 35 in good health. Some clones in this sample may be carry-over from other donors' samples. The CDR3 region is CASNPGQGWQPQHF. The DNA for the CDR3 is TGTGCCAGTAACCCAGGACAGGGTTGGCAGCCCCAGCATTTT.